These T cell receptor beta chains were read from a single sample in a study of shared clonotypes between healthy human individuals. Assay used: immunoSEQ multiplex PCR; TCRdb lists only in-frame clones, some missing. This table has 2 million to 2.5 million clones, around 90% appearing once. The sequencing input was naive CD4+ T cells from PBMCs. These receptors originate from a man between 18 and 35 years old in good health. Some clones in this sample may be carry-over from other donors' samples. CDR3s include the opening cysteine and the closing phenylalanine or tryptophan. D genes are given only for firm matches. Rows give clone size only sometimes, using once, few, many, or a class for an expanded clone.

>TRBJ2-3|TRBV28|once|16|NA
CASSLAGAGGTDTQYF
TGTGCCAGCAGTTTGGCTGGGGCAGGGGGCACAGATACGCAGTATTTT
>TRBJ2-1|TRBV7-3|NA|14|TRBD2
CASSPRTSSVEQFF
TGTGCCAGCAGCCCCCGGACTAGTTCTGTTGAGCAGTTCTTC
>TRBJ2-7|TRBV6-5|NA|13|TRBD1
CASSAATGDEQYF
TGTGCCAGCAGTGCCGCGACAGGGGACGAGCAGTACTTC
>TRBJ2-2|TRBV7-2|NA|14|NA
CASSLEGGTGELFF
TGTGCCAGCAGCTTGGAAGGGGGCACCGGGGAGCTGTTTTTT
>TRBJ2-7|TRBV28|NA|15|NA
CASSPTDIRGYEQYF
TGTGCCAGCAGTCCGACGGATATCCGAGGCTACGAGCAGTACTTC
>TRBJ2-1|TRBV27|NA|14|TRBD1
CASQWTGRHNEQFF
TGTGCCAGCCAGTGGACAGGGAGGCACAATGAGCAGTTCTTC
>TRBJ1-5|TRBV28|NA|14|NA
CASRTTGLGQPQHF
TGTGCCAGCAGAACCACAGGGTTAGGGCAGCCCCAGCATTTT
>TRBJ2-7|TRBV18|NA|16|TRBD2
CASSPPGTSGLYEQYF
TGTGCCAGCTCACCACCGGGGACTAGCGGGCTCTACGAGCAGTACTTC
>TRBJ1-4|TRBV28|NA|14|NA
CASSSTATNEKLFF
TGTGCCAGCAGTTCGACAGCAACTAATGAAAAACTGTTTTTT
>TRBJ2-3|TRBV4-3|NA|17|TRBD2
CASSRSGVRPSTDTQYF
TGCGCCAGCAGCCGAAGCGGGGTACGTCCTAGCACAGATACGCAGTATTTT
>TRBJ2-7|TRBV6-1|NA|12|NA
CASRGSTSEQYF
TGTGCCAGCAGGGGGTCCACCAGCGAGCAGTACTTC
>TRBJ2-1|TRBV2|NA|20|NA
CASSEALGGGTTRRYNEQFF
TGTGCCAGCAGTGAAGCGCTTGGGGGAGGTACTACCAGGAGATACAATGAGCAGTTCTTC
>TRBJ2-4|TRBV19|few|14|NA
CARKNGVAKNIQYF
TGTGCCAGGAAGAACGGGGTAGCCAAAAACATTCAGTACTTC
>TRBJ2-1|TRBV9|NA|15|TRBD2
CASSVVASGNNEQFF
TGTGCCAGCAGCGTAGTGGCTAGCGGGAACAATGAGCAGTTCTTC
>TRBJ2-5|TRBV4-2|NA|14|NA
CASSQEWGGETQYF
TGTGCCAGCAGCCAAGAGTGGGGTGGAGAGACCCAGTACTTC
>TRBJ2-7|TRBV25-1|NA|13|NA
CASSVAGTYEQYF
TGTGCCAGCAGTGTGGCAGGGACCTACGAGCAGTACTTC
>TRBJ2-7|TRBV7-3|NA|14|NA
CASSLGQGNYEQYF
TGTGCCAGCAGCTTAGGGCAGGGAAACTACGAGCAGTACTTC
>TRBJ2-5|TRBV5-1|NA|12|NA
CASSFPQETQYF
TGCGCCAGCAGCTTTCCCCAAGAGACCCAGTACTTC
>TRBJ2-3|TRBV6-1|NA|14|NA
CASSRLKVTDTQYF
TGTGCCAGCAGTCGGCTAAAAGTCACAGATACGCAGTATTTT
>TRBJ2-1|TRBV5-1|NA|13|NA
CASSLASNNEQFF
TGCGCCAGCAGCTTGGCCAGTAACAATGAGCAGTTCTTC
>TRBJ2-2|TRBV7-9|NA|17|NA
CASSLFGGDGISGELFF
TGTGCCAGCAGCTTATTCGGGGGCGATGGGATATCCGGGGAGCTGTTTTTT
>TRBJ2-1|TRBV28|NA|16|TRBD1
CASSSDRDRVANEQFF
TGTGCCAGCAGTTCAGACCGGGACAGGGTGGCCAATGAGCAGTTCTTC
>TRBJ1-2|TRBV19|NA|12|NA
CASSEGYYGYTF
TGTGCCAGTAGTGAGGGGTACTATGGCTACACCTTC
>TRBJ2-7|TRBV4-3|NA|16|NA
CASSQGQGRGTYEQYF
TGCGCCAGCAGCCAAGGGCAGGGACGGGGAACCTACGAGCAGTACTTC
>TRBJ1-1|TRBV5-4|NA|15|TRBD1
CASSHRGQPSTEAFF
TGTGCCAGCAGCCACAGGGGGCAACCCAGCACTGAAGCTTTCTTT
>TRBJ2-5|TRBV30|NA|12|NA
CAWSRVQETQYF
TGTGCCTGGAGTAGGGTTCAAGAGACCCAGTACTTC
>TRBJ1-5|TRBV9|NA|14|NA
CASSVEGGLGPQHF
TGTGCCAGCAGCGTAGAAGGGGGGTTAGGGCCCCAGCATTTT
>TRBJ1-1|TRBV7-9|few|9|NA
CASSPPAFF
TGTGCCAGCAGCCCCCCAGCTTTCTTT
>TRBJ2-4|TRBV7-9|NA|16|NA
CASSPRGGGGKNIQYF
TGTGCCAGCAGCCCCAGGGGTGGGGGTGGCAAAAACATTCAGTACTTC
>TRBJ1-4|TRBV9|NA|15|NA
CASSLTPVTNEKLFF
TGTGCCAGCAGCCTCACCCCGGTAACTAATGAAAAACTGTTTTTT
>TRBJ1-1|TRBV7-3|NA|13|NA
CASSRSLNTEAFF
TGTGCCAGCAGCCGTAGCCTGAACACTGAAGCTTTCTTT